The 22 T cell receptor beta chains below were found in one sample sequenced in a study of blood T cell repertoires in COVID-19. Here immunoSEQ multiplex PCR was the method, and the copy in TCRdb shows in-frame clones only, minus some. This table has 90,000 to 100,000 clones, less than 95% appearing once. The specimen was peripheral blood. These receptors came from a man aged 50 to 59 with acute or convalescent COVID-19.

The chain combines TRBV20-1 with TRBJ1-2, with 7 bases lining up with TRBD1. The CDR3 length is 11 residues. Germline CDR1 and CDR2: DFQATT and SNEGSKA (reference sequence). Trimming at V came to 6 bases and at J to 8 bases, leaving 6 bases not matched to a gene. The CDR3 DNA is TGCAGTGCGCGACAGGGAGGCGGCTACACCTTC. Its translation is CSARQGGGYTF.

The rearrangement uses TRBV6-6 and TRBJ2-2; 7 positions agree with TRBD2. CDR1 and CDR2 from the germline V gene are MNHNY and SVGAGI (reference sequence). The length of the CDR3 is 16 residues. J lost 1 base, V lost 5 bases, and 7 bases had no gene match. CDR3 bases: TGTGCCAGCAGTGTTCTAGCGGACCTGAACACCGGGGAGCTGTTTTTT. It yields the protein CASSVLADLNTGELFF.

The chain uses TRBV5-1 and TRBJ2-2; TRBD2 aligns across 9 bases. This CDR3 contains 15 residues. With 3 bases clipped from V and 2 bases from J, the junction kept 2 bases outside the gene matches. Germline V gene lookup returns CDR1 SGHRS and CDR2 YFSETQ. In DNA, the CDR3 is TGCGCCAGCAGCTGGCGGGAGGGAAACACCGGGGAGCTGTTTTTT. Encoded protein: CASSWREGNTGELFF.

The CDR3 reads CASSLQQGTYEQYF. The CDR3 nucleotides read TGTGCCAGCAGCCTGCAACAGGGGACCTACGAGCAGTACTTC. This sequence joins TRBV9 and TRBJ2-7; TRBD1 aligns across 7 bases. V lost 4 bases to trimming and J lost 2 bases; unmatched junction nucleotides: 6. From germline, CDR1 is SGDLS and CDR2 YYNGEE. The CDR3 loop spans 14 amino acids.

CDR3 sequence (DNA): TGTGCCAGCAGCCGAATCGGCGGGGTTCTCTCTGGAAACACCATATATTTT. Its protein product is CASSRIGGVLSGNTIYF. The chain carries TRBV5-6 and TRBJ1-3; D is unresolved. V shed 4 bases and J shed 0 bases, with 17 bases lying between them. The CDR3 sequence is 17 residues long. Germline V gene data show CDR1 as SGHDT and CDR2 as YYEEEE.

The rearrangement links TRBV6-2 or TRBV6-3 to TRBJ1-4; TRBD1 aligns across 10 bases. Germline V gene sequence: CDR1 MNHEY, CDR2 SVGEGT. With 6 bases clipped from V and 2 bases from J, the junction kept 9 bases outside the gene matches. The CDR3 covers 17 residues. The CDR3 reads CASSRGDRGTTNEKLFF. The CDR3 nucleotides read TGTGCCAGCAGCCGCGGGGACAGGGGTACGACTAATGAAAAACTGTTTTTT.

This clone was recorded only once. V usage is TRBV11-3 and J usage is TRBJ2-1; no reliable D call. The CDR3 covers 13 residues. V was trimmed by 3 bases and J by 5 bases, leaving 8 bases between them. CDR1 is SGHNT and CDR2 is YENEEA in the germline V gene. The CDR3 sequence is CASSFVQHNEQFF. CDR3 bases: TGTGCCAGCAGCTTCGTACAACACAATGAGCAGTTCTTC.

The chain couples TRBV27 to TRBJ1-5; 10 bases agree with TRBD1. Trimming removed 6 bases from V and 4 bases from J; junction bases left unmatched: 3. The CDR3 totals 14 residues. Germline loops: CDR1 MNHEY, CDR2 SMNVEV (reference sequence). The CDR3 spells CASSRQGANQPQHF. The CDR3, as DNA: TGTGCCAGCAGCCGACAGGGGGCAAATCAGCCCCAGCATTTT.

This clone was counted a single time. The chain has TRBV28 and TRBJ2-3; 10 positions match TRBD1. Germline values: CDR1 MDHEN, CDR2 SYDVKM. The CDR3 spans 15 residues. The V and J ends lost 3 bases and 4 bases, in that order; junction bases with no gene match: 4. The DNA of the CDR3 is TGTGCCAGCAGTTTGACCGGGACAGGGGCAGATACGCAGTATTTT. Its translation is CASSLTGTGADTQYF. Combining the CDR3 with reference TRBV28 and TRBJ2-3 gives the whole variable domain DVKVTQSSRYLVKRTGEKVFLECVQDMDHENMFWYRQDPGLGLRLIYFSYDVKMKEKGDIPEGYSVSREKKERFSLILESASTNQTSMYLCASSLTGTGADTQYFGPGTRLTVL.

This chain links TRBV19 with TRBJ2-1, with 10 bases matching TRBD2. The CDR3 consists of 14 residues. The junction had 3 bases not matched to a gene; V was cut back by 2 bases and J by 8 bases. The germline V gene has CDR1 LNHDA and CDR2 SQIVND (reference sequence). CDR3 sequence (DNA): TGTGCCAGTAGTATAAGGCTAGCGGGAGATGAGCAGTTCTTC. Protein product: CASSIRLAGDEQFF.

The chain links TRBV4-1 to TRBJ2-1; 10 positions match TRBD2. V shed 0 bases and J 10 bases; nucleotides not matched to a gene: 9. The CDR3 sequence is 16 residues long. CDR1 is MGHRA and CDR2 is YSYEKL in the germline V gene. The CDR3 here is CASSQDRLAGVGEQFF. Written as DNA, the CDR3 is TGCGCCAGCAGCCAAGATCGGCTAGCGGGAGTTGGGGAGCAGTTCTTC.

The CDR3 bases are TGTGCCAGCGGAGAGACTAGCGGAGGGGGGGAGACCCAGTACTTC. Its protein is CASGETSGGGETQYF. The chain joins TRBV9 to TRBJ2-5, with 9 bases fitting TRBD2. Germline lookup yields CDR1 SGDLS and CDR2 YYNGEE. This CDR3 has 15 residues. J was trimmed by 5 bases and V by 7 bases; bases with no gene match: 12.

The chain links TRBV24-1 to TRBJ2-7; 7 nucleotides agree with TRBD1. The CDR3 consists of 13 residues. Unmatched junction bases numbered 2, after V lost 7 bases and J lost 0 bases. Germline CDR1 is KGHDR and CDR2 is SFDVKD. The CDR3 protein is CATRAGGSYEQYF. The CDR3 DNA follows: TGTGCCACCAGAGCAGGGGGCTCCTACGAGCAGTACTTC.

This clone was detected once. The chain combines TRBV3-1 (or the pseudogene TRBV3-2) with TRBJ2-3, with TRBD1 as a possible D gene (5 bases). The germline V gene has CDR1 LGHDT and CDR2 YNNKEL (reference sequence). This CDR3 has 14 amino acids. V gave up 5 bases and J gave up 2 bases, with 11 bases separating them. This CDR3 reads CASSARQFTDTQYF. In DNA, the CDR3 is TGTGCCAGCAGCGCCAGACAGTTCACAGATACGCAGTATTTT.

The chain has TRBV19 and TRBJ2-1; TRBD2 aligns across 9 bases. The germline CDR1 and CDR2 sequences are LNHDA and SQIVND (reference sequence). V gave up 9 bases and J gave up 5 bases; unmatched junction bases: 5. This CDR3 is 13 amino acids long. This chain's CDR3 is CASDPSGNNEQFF. CDR3 DNA: TGTGCCAGCGATCCTAGCGGGAACAATGAGCAGTTCTTC.

The chain recombines TRBV27 with TRBJ2-1; 10 bases are shared with TRBD2. The ends lost 5 bases at V and 4 bases at J; junction bases unmatched: 8. The CDR3 length is 16 residues. In germline, CDR1 is MNHEY, CDR2 SMNVEV (reference sequence). CDR3 loop: CASSPSGTSAYNEQFF. In nucleotides, the CDR3 is TGTGCCAGCAGTCCATCCGGGACTAGCGCGTACAATGAGCAGTTCTTC.

The chain combines TRBV5-1 with TRBJ2-6; the match to TRBD1 covers 10 bases. CDR3 length: 18 residues. With V trimmed by 3 bases and J by 2 bases, 8 bases remained unmatched. Germline V gene lookup returns CDR1 SGHRS and CDR2 YFSETQ. In DNA, the CDR3 is TGCGCCAGCAGCTCCATACCGGGACAGGGGACTGGGGCCAACGTCCTGACTTTC. Its protein product is CASSSIPGQGTGANVLTF.

The gene calls are TRBV7-2 and TRBJ2-5; 8 nucleotides align to TRBD2. The V and J ends lost 1 base and 5 bases, in that order; junction bases with no gene match: 6. Germline CDR1 and CDR2: SGHTA and FQGNSA. This CDR3 is 15 amino acids long. CDR3 sequence: CASSLDPGGSETQYF. For the CDR3, the DNA is TGTGCCAGCAGCTTAGACCCGGGAGGGTCGGAGACCCAGTACTTC. The full variable domain, in which reference TRBV7-2 and TRBJ2-5 provide the parts outside the CDR3, is GAGVSQSPSNKVTEKGKDVELRCDPISGHTALYWYRQSLGQGLEFLIYFQGNSAPDKSGLPSDRFSAERTGGSVSTLTIQRTQQEDSAVYLCASSLDPGGSETQYFGPGTRLLVL.

This chain joins TRBV3-1 (or the pseudogene TRBV3-2) and TRBJ1-1; D possibly corresponds to TRBD1 (5 bases). Germline loops: CDR1 LGHDT, CDR2 YNNKEL (reference sequence). This CDR3 is built from 16 residues. Trimming removed 4 bases at V and 4 bases at J, with 19 bases between. CDR3 amino acids: CASSRGTGGGGTEAFF. CDR3 nucleotide sequence: TGTGCCAGCAGCCGAGGGACGGGCGGCGGGGGCACTGAAGCTTTCTTT.

The chain combines TRBV7-2 with TRBJ1-1, with a weak D call TRBD1 (5 bases). The CDR3 totals 15 residues. Between the trimmed V and J ends, which lost 1 base and 0 bases, there was a span of 9 bases. In germline, CDR1 is SGHTA, CDR2 FQGNSA. The DNA for the CDR3 is TGTGCCAGCAGCTTAGTGACGGACATGAACACTGAAGCTTTCTTT. It codes for CASSLVTDMNTEAFF.

V and J are TRBV6-5 and TRBJ1-6, with TRBD1 identical over 7 bases. Germline CDR1 is MNHEY and CDR2 is SVGAGI. Trimming removed 10 bases from V and 8 bases from J; junction bases left unmatched: 8. The CDR3 length is 13 residues. In DNA, the CDR3 is TGTGCCACCTGCTGGGACAGAGATTCACCCCTCCACTTT. Translated, it gives CATCWDRDSPLHF.

CDR3 DNA: TGCGCCAGCAGCGAGGGACTAGCGGGAGATTCCTACAATGAGCAGTTCTTC. As protein: CASSEGLAGDSYNEQFF. V is TRBV5-1 and J is TRBJ2-1; TRBD2 aligns across 14 bases. This CDR3 is built from 17 residues. The J segment lost 1 base and the V segment lost 4 bases, leaving 4 bases of the junction unmatched. Germline V lookup: CDR1 SGHRS, CDR2 YFSETQ.